This entry is about one T cell receptor beta chain. CDR1 is MDHEN and CDR2 is SYDVKM in the germline V gene. The CDR3 is 14 residues long. V shed 4 bases and J shed 4 bases, with 13 bases lying between them. This specimen belongs to a study of blood T cell repertoires in COVID-19. The wider study: The analysed material was cDNA or gDNA that came from T cells, B-cell-depleted T cells, or PBMCs.

The table came from immunoSEQ multiplex PCR; TCRdb's copy has only in-frame clones and leaves some out. There are 100,000 to 150,000 clones in the sample; approximately 85% occur only once, and 15% to 20% lies in the top ten. Sequenced input: peripheral blood. This receptor was taken from a man aged 25-40 years with COVID-19, enrolled during active disease. This chain links TRBV28 with TRBJ1-2; D possibly corresponds to TRBD1 (6 bases). CDR3 residues: CASSYPQGSYGYTF. The CDR3 DNA reads as TGTGCCAGCAGTTACCCCCAGGGGAGCTATGGCTACACCTTC.